These 19 T cell receptor beta chains originate from one sample sequenced in a study of Graves' ophthalmopathy and Graves' hyperthyroidism. RNA transcripts were the template, and TCR beta CDR3 regions were amplified from them. HTBI primers primed a first-round RT-PCR, and a second-round multiplex PCR followed. TCRdb re-derived calls from the multiplex PCR reads in MiXCR, one entry per CDR3 protein. Among under 800,000 distinct CDR3 sequences listed, 20% to 25% were seen once. Sequenced input: peripheral blood. These receptors were taken from a woman between 18 and 29 years old with stable Graves' hyperthyroidism. Some clones in this sample may be carry-over from other donors' samples.

CDR3: CASSFRRQGASQTNVLTF. The CDR3 region has the DNA TGTGCCAGCAGTTTTCGCCGGCAGGGGGCATCGCAGACCAACGTCCTGACTTTC. The genes are TRBV27 and TRBJ2-6; 8 bases align to TRBD1. The CDR3 covers 18 residues. CDR1 is MNHEY and CDR2 is SMNVEV in the germline V gene (reference sequence). The V and J ends lost 3 bases and 8 bases, in that order; junction bases with no gene match: 15. Together with reference TRBV27 and TRBJ2-6, the CDR3 gives the full variable domain: EAQVTQNPRYLITVTGKKLTVTCSQNMNHEYMSWYRQDPGLGLRQIYYSMNVEVTDKGDVPEGYKVSRKEKRNFPLILESPSPNQTSLYFCASSFRRQGASQTNVLTFGAGSRLTVL.

V is TRBV12-3 or TRBV12-4 and J is TRBJ1-2; D remains ambiguous. V lost 5 bases, J lost 5 bases, and 12 bases lay in between. This CDR3 region has 13 residues. CDR3 sequence: CASSPGRGYGYTF. CDR3 coding DNA: TGTGCCAGCAGTCCCGGTCGGGGTTATGGCTACACCTTC.

V is TRBV4-1 and J is TRBJ2-7; no clear D. CDR1 is MGHRA and CDR2 is YSYEKL in the germline V gene. The CDR3 has 14 residues. V lost 3 bases, J lost 3 bases, and 12 bases lay in between. The CDR3 DNA is TGCGCCAGCAGCCAGACGTGGATGAGCTACGAGCAGTACTTC. Its translation: CASSQTWMSYEQYF.

A remark on this clonotype: This may be a read error: a much more frequent sequence differs by one nucleotide. J is TRBJ2-7 and V is TRBV12-3 or TRBV12-4, with 8 bases matching TRBD2. This CDR3 spans 16 amino acids. The CDR3 region is CASSSSRGGFSYDQYF. The CDR3, as DNA: TGTGCCAGCAGTTCCTCGCGCGGGGGGTTCTCCTACGATCAGTACTTC.

This clonotype was found many times. CDR3 coding DNA: TGTGCTAGTGGTTTGGGAGTAGGGGATAATTCACCCCTCCACTTT. Amino acids: CASGLGVGDNSPLHF. V usage is TRBV12-5 and J usage is TRBJ1-6; TRBD1 is a possible D gene (5 bases). This CDR3 comprises 15 residues. Trimming removed 1 base at V and 5 bases at J, with 9 bases between. Germline V gives CDR1 LGHNT, CDR2 FRNRAP.

This clonotype was picked up a small number of times. This chain links TRBV7-3 with TRBJ2-3, with a possible D match to TRBD2 (6 bases). V was cut by 5 bases and J by 3 bases, with 18 bases left in between. This CDR3 region has 16 residues. Germline values: CDR1 SGHTA, CDR2 FQGTGA. CDR3 sequence: CASSPWGVLDTDTQYF. CDR3 DNA: TGTGCCAGCAGCCCCTGGGGGGTACTGGATACAGATACGCAGTATTTT.

This clonotype was seen a few times. The gene calls are TRBV6-1 and TRBJ2-4; 7 positions match TRBD1. Germline lookup yields CDR1 MNHNS and CDR2 SASEGT. J lost 9 bases, V lost 6 bases, and 8 bases had no gene match. The CDR3 totals 13 residues. In DNA form, the CDR3 reads TGTGCCAGCAGCGGGACAGTAGGTAGCATTCAGTACTTC. This gives the protein CASSGTVGSIQYF.

The sample holds many counts of this clonotype. This sequence joins TRBV7-2 and TRBJ1-2; no reliable D call. The ends were cut back, 0 bases at V and 8 bases at J, with 7 bases in the middle. Germline V gene sequence: CDR1 SGHTA, CDR2 FQGNSA. This CDR3 region has 12 residues. The CDR3 DNA sequence: TGTGCCAGCAGCTTAGCCGGGTGGGGCTACACCTTC. As protein: CASSLAGWGYTF.

V is TRBV6-1 and J is TRBJ1-5, with 9 bases identical to TRBD1. Per germline, CDR1 MNHNS and CDR2 SASEGT. This CDR3 region has 14 residues. The trim removed 6 bases at V and 7 bases at J, leaving 7 bases unmatched. CDR3 nucleotide sequence: TGTGCCAGCAGCTGGACAGGGGAGGGCCAGCCCCAGCATTTT. The encoded protein is CASSWTGEGQPQHF.

This clonotype was seen once. V gene TRBV28 combines with J gene TRBJ1-2; TRBD1 aligns across 8 bases. The CDR3 covers 16 residues. Germline CDR1 is MDHEN and CDR2 is SYDVKM. With 0 bases clipped from V and 3 bases from J, the junction kept 6 bases outside the gene matches. The DNA of the CDR3 is TGTGCCAGCAGTTTATGGGGACAGGCCACCTACTATGGCTACACCTTC. The encoded protein is CASSLWGQATYYGYTF.

This clonotype was detected a few times. The chain links TRBV4-1 to TRBJ1-6, with 9 bases aligning to TRBD1. The CDR3 covers 15 residues. Germline values: CDR1 MGHRA, CDR2 YSYEKL. The V and J ends lost 1 base and 8 bases, in that order; junction bases with no gene match: 3. CDR3 loop: CASSQGTGEYSPLHF. The DNA for the CDR3 is TGCGCCAGCAGCCAAGGGACAGGGGAGTATTCACCCCTCCACTTT.

This rearrangement joins TRBV5-1 to TRBJ2-4, with D possibly called TRBD1 or TRBD2 (5 bases each). V dropped 2 bases and J dropped 1 base, with 22 bases sitting between them. The V gene's germline CDR1 is SGHRS and CDR2 YFSETQ. The CDR3 has 19 residues. CDR3 region: CASSFGLGSTWGAKNIQYF. The CDR3 nucleotides are TGCGCCAGCAGCTTCGGCCTAGGTTCTACCTGGGGGGCCAAAAACATTCAGTACTTC.

This clonotype was found many times. CDR3 DNA: TGTGCCAGCAGTACGACAGGAGGGAACACTGAAGCTTTCTTT. Amino acids: CASSTTGGNTEAFF. This sequence joins TRBV7-3 and TRBJ1-1, with D tentatively TRBD1 (6 bases). V was cut by 6 bases and J by 1 base, with 12 bases left in between. Germline lookup yields CDR1 SGHTA and CDR2 FQGTGA. The CDR3 has 14 residues.

This clonotype was observed many times. The V call is TRBV28, the J call TRBJ2-7; possibly TRBD1 or TRBD2 for D (6 bases each). Per germline, CDR1 MDHEN and CDR2 SYDVKM. The CDR3 loop spans 13 amino acids. Trimming left V 3 bases short and J 7 bases short, with 13 bases between. CDR3 protein: CASSLSKGGEQYF. The CDR3 nucleotides read TGTGCCAGCAGTTTGTCAAAGGGGGGAGAGCAGTACTTC. Full variable domain (rest looked up from reference TRBV28 and TRBJ2-7): DVKVTQSSRYLVKRTGEKVFLECVQDMDHENMFWYRQDPGLGLRLIYFSYDVKMKEKGDIPEGYSVSREKKERFSLILESASTNQTSMYLCASSLSKGGEQYFGPGTRLTVT.

The sample holds a few counts of this clonotype. This chain links TRBV7-2 with TRBJ2-7, with 8 positions matching TRBD1. Germline assignment: CDR1 SGHTA and CDR2 FQGNSA. This CDR3 is 14 amino acids long. The J segment lost 6 bases and the V segment lost 5 bases, leaving 9 bases of the junction unmatched. The CDR3 sequence is CASSKGQALGEQYF. CDR3 coding DNA: TGTGCCAGCAGCAAGGGACAGGCCCTTGGCGAGCAGTACTTC.

The rearrangement joins TRBV4-1 to TRBJ1-1, with D hard to call. Between the trimmed V and J ends, which lost 2 bases and 1 base, there was a span of 11 bases. This CDR3 has 15 residues. Per the germline V gene, CDR1 is MGHRA and CDR2 is YSYEKL. This chain's CDR3 is CASSQSGPGNTEAFF. For the CDR3, the DNA is TGCGCCAGCAGCCAAAGCGGCCCAGGGAACACTGAAGCTTTCTTT.

The chain employs TRBV7-9 and TRBJ2-7; 8 positions agree with TRBD1. This CDR3 has 14 amino acids. The V segment lost 5 bases and the J segment 0 bases; nucleotides outside the gene matches: 3. Germline loops: CDR1 SEHNR, CDR2 FQNEAQ (reference sequence). CDR3 sequence reads: CASSTGGISYEQYF. In nucleotides, the CDR3 is TGTGCCAGCAGCACAGGGGGAATCTCCTACGAGCAGTACTTC.

This clonotype was detected many times. The rearrangement joins TRBV20-1 to TRBJ2-7; D is perhaps TRBD1 or TRBD2 (5 bases each). Trimming shortened V by 6 bases and J by 4 bases, and 19 bases separated the two germline ends. CDR3 length: 14 amino acids. The germline CDR1 and CDR2 sequences are DFQATT and SNEGSKA (reference sequence). CDR3 nucleotides: TGCAGTGCCTCAACGGGGCAGGAGATTTACGAGCAGTACTTC. Its protein product is CSASTGQEIYEQYF.

There are many counts of this clonotype. The chain links TRBV7-3 to TRBJ2-2; maybe TRBD2 (6 bases). V lost 3 bases and J lost 6, with 11 bases in between. Germline CDR1 SGHTA, CDR2 FQGTGA. CDR3 length: 14 amino acids. CDR3 residues: CASSFSGPPGELFF. DNA for the CDR3: TGTGCCAGCAGCTTTAGCGGTCCGCCCGGGGAGCTGTTTTTT. Together with reference TRBV7-3 and TRBJ2-2, the CDR3 gives the full variable domain: GAGVSQTPSNKVTEKGKYVELRCDPISGHTALYWYRQSLGQGPEFLIYFQGTGAADDSGLPNDRFFAVRPEGSVSTLKIQRTERGDSAVYLCASSFSGPPGELFFGEGSRLTVL.